The entry that follows covers one TCR beta chain sequence. This clone was found once. The clone's antigen remains unknown. Per-nucleotide qualities are absent, and no much larger clonotype sits a single base away. The donors were healthy, HIV-negative adults with no recently reported acute infections or vaccinations. Only Caucasian adults living in Nashville, Tennessee, USA were represented among the donors. Magnetic negative selection was used to enrich CD4+ T cells, after which naive cells were positively selected on CD45RA and the negative fraction became the memory subset. Blood was obtained by leukapheresis, after which PBMCs were separated by Ficoll-Histopaque density gradient centrifugation and cryopreserved in liquid nitrogen vapor phase. Analytical flow cytometry was used to check the purity and quantity of every magnetically sorted T cell population. Genomic DNA was isolated from each sorted fraction and quantified by UV absorbance on a Nanodrop 2000c.

These data are taken from a study of shared clonotypes between healthy human individuals (dated by TCRdb to 2018 to 2021). As for the study more broadly: The cohort included three men and a couple of women between 18 and 49 years of age. For each donor, CD4 naive and CD4 memory were each run on three plates, CD8 naive on two plates, and CD8 memory on one plate. Blood TCR repertoires of roughly five healthy adults were deeply sequenced to estimate repertoire size and the extent of clonotype sharing between individuals. Libraries were prepared and TCR repertoires were sequenced by different laboratories using diverse techniques, in order to increase sequencing depth and limit assay-specific biases. Per donor, leukapheresis produced somewhere between about 0.85 and 9.5 billion PBMCs. Here is what the overall study found, with its caveats: Higher generation probabilities were observed for clonotypes shared by all four sorted-subset donors than for non-shared clonotypes. Because the study included a small number of donors, the genetic and exposure-history diversity represented was limited. Sampling was restricted to blood, and TCR repertoires in tissues likely differ from the TCR repertoires found in blood. Across four donors, about 5.2% of naive CD4, roughly 3.8% of naive CD8, 2% to 2.5% of memory CD4, and 0.3% to 0.45% of memory CD8 clonotypes were shared. Naive subsets generally had larger estimated clonotype richness than memory subsets did. Pairwise subsampling indicated that sequencing depth was expected to affect the degree of clonotype sharing among donors. Rarefaction of sorted-subset datasets indicated incomplete sequencing despite the large sequencing depth.

Its CDR3 holds 13 amino acids, cysteine through phenylalanine. The entry retains the CDR3 DNA only, 39 bases that are in frame from base 1. CDR1 and CDR2 are drawn from the germline V gene: MDHEN, SYDVKM. Trimming at the junction amounts to 5 bases on V and 9 bases on J, and the germline ends lie 14 bases apart. TCR CDR3 regions were amplified from genomic DNA by multiplex PCR using the deep immunoSEQ assay. Extracted genomic DNA from each cell subset was spread evenly across all wells of several immunoSEQ 96-well plates, with each plate serving as a replicate. For sorted subsets, each replicate PCR was loaded with about 0.2 ug genomic DNA, equivalent to roughly 30,000 T cell genomes. The purified libraries were quantified using a Qubit 3.0 fluorometer, sized with a Bioanalyzer 2100, and then quantified again using the KAPA Library Quantification kit. Every immunoSEQ 96-well plate was sequenced on a dedicated single-read 150-cycle Illumina NextSeq 550 flow cell. Processing in the source paper ran as follows. Because the immunoSEQ output included only junctional sequences and no quality scores, the filtering could not be the same as the filtering used for full-length reads. To assign V/J genes and CDR3, sequences were annotated against IMGT germline references using PyIR, a Python wrapper for IgBLAST v1.9. Reads were filtered out if the reads had weak V/J assignments (E-value above 1e-6), no CDR3, stop codons, out-of-frame junctions, or ambiguous translated residues. V3J clonotypes were defined as sequences sharing the same inferred V gene, J gene, and CDR3 amino acid sequence. The percentage overlap between two repertoires was calculated by dividing the number of shared unique clonotypes by the size of the smaller repertoire. RTK rarefaction, the Chao1 estimator, and Recon v2.1 estimates of unobserved clonotypes were used to assess repertoire richness. OLGA was used to compute generation probabilities for all TCRbeta clonotypes that the gDNA method yielded from a few donors. Here the immuneACCESS table is served through TCRdb, limited to in-frame sequences with V and J called. Missing clones are a known gap in these copies; in checked studies unresolved V genes cover under half, and the rest lacks a known reason. That table gives V, J and clone size, and the DNA gave D and trimming. This sample has around 750,000 clones in its table, and about 74% of those were observed once. Over 1.5% of the sample rests with the top ten.

Sequencing was performed on memory CD4+ T cells sorted from blood. Taken with the paper, the label for cell subset or site translates to: CD45RA-negative fraction. The chain couples TRBV28 to TRBJ2-1; TRBD1 is a weak D gene call, 5 bases matching. The receptor was isolated from a young woman in good health. In nucleotide form, the sequence is TGTGCCAGCAGTCTAGGGGCGGCTAGTGAGCAGTTCTTC. Translated, this is CASSLGAASEQFF.